This T cell receptor (beta chain) originates from a study of T cells in Graves' hyperthyroidism and ophthalmopathy. Study observations and caveats: Researchers found most expanded thyroid clonotypes above 0.001 in blood as well. Stable hyperthyroidism and ophthalmopathy were separated using 13 V-J signatures.

RNA transcripts gave rise to amplified TCR beta CDR3 regions. HTBI primers were used for first-round RT-PCR of the TCR CDR3. TCRdb re-called the multiplex PCR reads through MiXCR, storing one row per CDR3 protein. The table has about 570,000 distinct CDR3 sequences, roughly 46% seen once. Not enrolled were patients with uncontrolled infection, other autoimmune disease, pregnancy or lactation. This clonotype was detected ten times or more. Its antigen is as yet unknown. Sample: peripheral blood or thyroid tissue (not recorded which). This TCR derives from an adult woman with Graves' disease, either hyperthyroidism or ophthalmopathy (not recorded which).

The CDR3 DNA sequence: TGTGCCAGCAGCTTAAACACCGCGGATCAGCCCCAGCATTTT. Amino acids: CASSLNTADQPQHF. The rearrangement uses TRBV7-2 and TRBJ1-5; no firm D call. The CDR3 contains 14 residues. Trimming left V 2 bases short and J 5 bases short, with 10 bases between. Per germline, CDR1 SGHTA and CDR2 FQGNSA.